Presented here are 27 T cell receptor beta chains from one specimen sequenced in a study of T cell clonality in common variable immunodeficiency. Method: immunoSEQ multiplex PCR; TCRdb's copy keeps in-frame clones and lacks some. This sample comprises approximately 45,000 clones, none seen once only. The specimen sequenced was peripheral blood mononuclear cells. These receptors originate from a person aged 18-69 years in good health.

This clone has ten or more counts. The sequence runs out 3 residues before the end of the CDR3; the remainder is reconstructed from the germline J gene. V gene TRBV20-1 combines with J gene TRBJ1-2; D might be TRBD1 (5 bases). The CDR3 is made up of 14 amino acids. Germline assignment: CDR1 DFQATT and CDR2 SNEGSKA (reference sequence). The covered CDR3 bases are TGCAGTGCTACTCCAGGGCTGCCCACAGATACC. This codes for CSATPGLPTDT. The whole CDR3 reads CSATPGLPTDTYTF.

This clone occurred many times. The CDR3 end is not reached by the read, which stops 3 residues before it; the germline J gene fills it in. The chain couples TRBV13 to TRBJ1-6; 7 bases agree with TRBD1. CDR1 and CDR2 from the germline V gene are PRHDT and FYEKMQ (reference sequence). The CDR3 covers 15 residues. Losses at the gene ends were 5 bases for V and 4 bases for J; bases not matched to a gene: 5. The CDR3 DNA, read in part, is TGTGCCAGCAGCCAGGGACAGAATTATAATTCACCC. It specifies CASSQGQNYNSP. The complete CDR3 reads CASSQGQNYNSPLHF.

Many counts were recorded for this clone. The DNA ends 3 residues before the CDR3 does, and the rest of the CDR3 is filled in from the germline J gene. The V and J genes are TRBV9 and TRBJ1-1; D gene unclear. This CDR3 is 13 amino acids long. Trimming took 3 bases from V and 5 from J, leaving 11 bases between them. In germline, CDR1 is SGDLS, CDR2 YYNGEE. The CDR3 is CASSAYQGTEAFF. The sequenced part of the CDR3 DNA is TGTGCCAGCAGCGCGTACCAAGGGACTGAA. Supplemented by reference TRBV9 and TRBJ1-1, the full variable domain reads DSGVTQTPKHLITATGQRVTLRCSPRSGDLSVYWYQQSLDQGLQFLIQYYNGEERAKGNILERFSAQQFPDLHSELNLSSLELGDSALYFCASSAYQGTEAFFGQGTRLTVV.

Worth noting for this clone: With the read ending 3 residues before the CDR3 end, the germline J gene is used to fill in that end. The chain links TRBV30 to TRBJ2-4; TRBD1 might be the D (6 bases). Germline V gene lookup returns CDR1 GTSNPN and CDR2 SVGIG (reference sequence). This CDR3 has 15 amino acids. CDR3 region: CAWSDPQGSHYGQYF. CDR3 DNA, as far as it was read: TGTGCCTGGAGTGATCCACAGGGAAGTCACTATGGT.

This clone appeared many times. With the read ending 3 residues before the CDR3 end, the germline J gene is used to fill in that end. The chain uses TRBV16 and TRBJ2-7, with a tentative D call TRBD1 (5 bases). Deletions cut 2 bases from V and 6 bases from J, with 8 bases between. Germline assignment: CDR1 KGHSY and CDR2 FQNENV. CDR3 length: 12 residues. The CDR3 loop is CASSQGQGEQYF. The sequenced part of the CDR3 DNA is TGTGCCAGCAGCCAAGGGCAGGGCGAG.

This clone was seen at least ten times. The read comes to an end 3 residues before the CDR3 does, leaving the germline J gene to fill in the end. The chain combines TRBV2 with TRBJ1-2; 7 bases are a match to TRBD1. The CDR3 loop spans 15 amino acids. V lost 4 bases to trimming and J lost 5 bases; unmatched junction nucleotides: 10. Germline V gives CDR1 SNHLY, CDR2 FYNNEI. CDR3 bases read: TGTGCCAGCAGTGGACAGGGAGGAGGAGGGTATGGC. Its protein product is CASSGQGGGGYG. The whole CDR3 protein reads CASSGQGGGGYGYTF.

This clone was counted ten times or more. The observed sequence ends 3 residues before the CDR3 terminus, with the missing tail filled in from the germline J gene. J is TRBJ1-4 and V is TRBV28, with a weak D call TRBD1 (6 bases). Germline assignment: CDR1 MDHEN and CDR2 SYDVKM. V gave up 4 bases and J gave up 3 bases, with 9 bases separating them. The CDR3 spans 14 residues. The sequenced CDR3 bases are TGTGCCAGCAGTTCACAGGGTCCTAATGAAAAA. Translated: CASSSQGPNEK. The full CDR3 protein reads CASSSQGPNEKLFF.

This clone was detected ten times or more. The sequence runs out 3 residues before the end of the CDR3; the remainder is reconstructed from the germline J gene. The J gene is TRBJ2-3, the V gene TRBV7-9; TRBD1 aligns across 7 bases. This CDR3 comprises 14 residues. Trimming at V came to 4 bases and at J to 4 bases, leaving 5 bases not matched to a gene. From germline, CDR1 is SEHNR and CDR2 FQNEAQ (reference sequence). CDR3 residues: CASSSTGLADTQYF. The DNA read from the CDR3 is TGTGCCAGCAGCTCGACAGGGTTGGCAGATACG.

There are many counts of this clone. With the read ending 3 residues before the CDR3 end, the germline J gene is used to fill in that end. V and J are TRBV12-3 or TRBV12-4 and TRBJ2-1, with 8 bases fitting TRBD2. Trimming removed 2 bases from V and 2 bases from J; junction bases left unmatched: 2. The length of the CDR3 is 15 residues. The CDR3 sequence: CASSLSGGAYNEQFF. Incomplete CDR3 DNA: TGTGCCAGCAGTTTATCGGGGGGGGCCTACAATGAG.

Points on this clone: A much larger clone sits a single nucleotide away, making a read error possible. The CDR3 end falls 3 residues outside the read, so it is completed with the germline J gene. This chain links TRBV19 with TRBJ2-3; 9 bases match TRBD1. Germline-derived CDR1 and CDR2 are LNHDA and SQIVND (reference sequence). This CDR3 region has 15 residues. Incomplete CDR3 DNA: TGTGCCAGTAGTAAACAGGGGGCCCTCAATCAGCCG. Translation gives CASSKQGALNQP. The full CDR3 is CASSKQGALNQPQYF.

This clone was found a few times. The read finishes 3 residues shy of the CDR3 end, and the germline J gene is used to complete it. The J gene is TRBJ2-3, the V gene TRBV5-1, with D possibly being TRBD2 (6 bases). Germline-derived CDR1 and CDR2 are SGHRS and YFSETQ. Trimming pared 0 bases from V and 3 bases from J, leaving 11 bases between. The CDR3 is 15 residues long. This CDR3 reads CASSLAAGRTDTQYF. The CDR3 bases that were read are TGCGCCAGCAGCTTGGCAGCAGGGAGGACAGATACG.

This clone occurred many times. The CDR3 goes on 3 residues after the read ends, and that part is filled in from the germline J gene. The chain combines TRBV4-1 with TRBJ2-3; D possibly corresponds to TRBD1 (6 bases). The CDR3 is 14 residues long. Per the germline V gene, CDR1 is MGHRA and CDR2 is YSYEKL. The CDR3 bases that were read are TGCGCCAGCAGCCAAGGGGACACCCAAGAGACG. Amino acid sequence: CASSQGDTQET. The whole CDR3 sequence is CASSQGDTQETQYF.

Ten or more counts support this clone. From the germline J gene comes the end of the CDR3, since the read stops 3 residues before it. The chain combines TRBV2 with TRBJ2-1; D might be TRBD1 or TRBD2, each matching 5 bases. CDR3 length: 11 amino acids. Trimming took off 8 bases at V and 7 bases at J, with 9 bases between the two ends. Germline V gene data show CDR1 as SNHLY and CDR2 as FYNNEI. The sequenced CDR3 bases are TGTGCCAGCCCAGAGGGGAATGAG. It is translated as CASPEGNE. The full CDR3 is CASPEGNEQFF.

This clone was picked up many times. The read is 3 residues too short to cover the CDR3 end, so that end is filled in from the germline J gene. This chain links TRBV19 with TRBJ2-2, with 7 bases lining up with TRBD2. Unmatched junction bases numbered 7, after V lost 7 bases and J lost 5 bases. Germline assignment: CDR1 LNHDA and CDR2 SQIVND (reference sequence). This CDR3 comprises 14 residues. The CDR3 DNA, read in part, is TGTGCCAGTACGCTCGGGGGGAGTACCGGGGAG. This translates into CASTLGGSTGE. The full CDR3 sequence reads CASTLGGSTGELFF.

This clone was detected many times. Read sequence stops 3 residues before the CDR3 end, and the germline J gene provides the missing end. V and J are TRBV7-8 and TRBJ1-6; D might be TRBD1 (5 bases). The CDR3 totals 15 residues. Germline V gene data show CDR1 as SGHVS and CDR2 as FQNEAQ. The V end lost 6 bases, the J end lost 10 bases, and 19 bases lay between the germline ends. The sequenced part of the CDR3 DNA is TGTGCCAGCAGTTCCAGGGATGGTTCAAGGTCACCC. Translated, it gives CASSSRDGSRSP. The full CDR3 sequence reads CASSSRDGSRSPLHF.

The sample holds many counts of this clone. The CDR3 end falls 3 residues outside the read, so it is completed with the germline J gene. This chain uses TRBV9 with TRBJ2-1; D call uncertain. Germline V gives CDR1 SGDLS, CDR2 YYNGEE. The CDR3 has 15 residues. V was clipped by 0 bases and J by 2 bases, with 9 bases between them. CDR3 loop: CASSVASDPYNEQFF. The CDR3 DNA, read in part, is TGTGCCAGCAGCGTAGCCAGCGACCCCTACAATGAG. Drawing the rest from reference TRBV9 and TRBJ2-1, the complete variable domain is DSGVTQTPKHLITATGQRVTLRCSPRSGDLSVYWYQQSLDQGLQFLIQYYNGEERAKGNILERFSAQQFPDLHSELNLSSLELGDSALYFCASSVASDPYNEQFFGPGTRLTVL.

This clone was seen many times. The chain's CDR3 is CAISESTIDTQYF. The CDR3 bases that were read are TGTGCCATCAGTGAGTCAACTATAGATACG. This chain uses TRBV10-3 with TRBJ2-3; no firm D call. The read ends 3 residues before the CDR3 terminus; that terminus is restored from the germline J gene. Trimming cost V 0 bases and J 5 bases, with 6 bases left between them. The CDR3 loop spans 13 amino acids. Germline CDR1 ENHRY, CDR2 SYGVKD.

This clone was seen repeatedly, ten times or more. The CDR3 bases that were read are TGTGCCAGCAGCCAAGGTCCCGGACTAGCGGTTTCCTACGAG. Amino acid sequence: CASSQGPGLAVSYE. The CDR3, in full, reads CASSQGPGLAVSYEQYF. The chain has TRBV4-2 and TRBJ2-7; TRBD2 matches 10 bases. The sequence runs out 3 residues before the end of the CDR3; the remainder is reconstructed from the germline J gene. The germline V gene has CDR1 LGHNA and CDR2 YNFKEQ. CDR3 length: 17 amino acids. J gave up 1 base and V 1 base, and 7 bases lay outside the gene matches.

The table lists this clone with many counts. The read comes to an end 3 residues before the CDR3 does, leaving the germline J gene to fill in the end. The chain has TRBV19 and TRBJ1-5; D remains unclear. The length of the CDR3 is 12 residues. Per germline, CDR1 LNHDA and CDR2 SQIVND (reference sequence). The part of the CDR3 DNA that was read is TGTGCCAGTAGTACGCCAGCGCACCCC. Residues: CASSTPAHP. The whole CDR3 sequence reads CASSTPAHPQHF.

The sample holds a few counts of this clone. The DNA ends 3 residues before the CDR3 does, and the rest of the CDR3 is filled in from the germline J gene. The V gene is TRBV11-3, the J gene TRBJ2-7, with D perhaps TRBD1 (6 bases). The V gene's germline CDR1 is SGHNT and CDR2 YENEEA. There are 12 residues in the CDR3. Trimming cost V 5 bases and J 5 bases, with 10 bases left between them. CDR3 protein: CASSNYRDEQYF. The CDR3 bases that were read are TGTGCCAGCAGCAATTACAGGGACGAG.

This clone was seen repeatedly, ten times or more. Coverage ceases 3 residues before the CDR3 finishes, and the germline J gene fills in the end. The V gene is TRBV30, the J gene TRBJ2-7; D perhaps matches TRBD2 (5 bases). CDR1 and CDR2 (germline): GTSNPN, SVGIG (reference sequence). V dropped 4 bases and J dropped 0 bases, with 10 bases sitting between them. The CDR3 consists of 13 residues. CDR3 bases read: TGTGCCTGGAACGGAGCGGACTCCTACGAG. It encodes CAWNGADSYE. The CDR3, in full, reads CAWNGADSYEQYF.

In this sample, this clone turned up many times. The sequenced fragment ends 3 residues before the CDR3 boundary, so the rest is inferred from the germline J gene. The chain joins TRBV7-3 to TRBJ1-3; 7 nucleotides align to TRBD1. The V and J ends lost 3 bases and 8 bases, in that order; junction bases with no gene match: 10. The CDR3 contains 15 residues. CDR1 and CDR2 (germline): SGHTA, FQGTGA. The CDR3 bases that were read are TGTGCCAGCAGCTTGTCCGGGACAGCGATGGACACC. It codes for CASSLSGTAMDT. The whole CDR3 sequence is CASSLSGTAMDTIYF.

This clone was found many times. Read sequence stops 3 residues before the CDR3 end, and the germline J gene provides the missing end. The V gene is TRBV5-1, the J gene TRBJ2-7, with 7 bases fitting TRBD1. Germline trimming cut 4 bases from V and 5 bases from J; bases unmatched to any gene: 6. This CDR3 spans 13 amino acids. Germline assignment: CDR1 SGHRS and CDR2 YFSETQ. CDR3 DNA (partial): TGCGCCAGCAGCGTGGGGACAGTCAACGAG. It yields the protein CASSVGTVNE. In full, the CDR3 is CASSVGTVNEQYF.

This clone has ten or more counts. The sequenced fragment ends 3 residues before the CDR3 boundary, so the rest is inferred from the germline J gene. The chain links TRBV20-1 to TRBJ2-5, with a possible D match to TRBD2 (6 bases). Germline assignment: CDR1 DFQATT and CDR2 SNEGSKA (reference sequence). Trimming took off 0 bases at V and 2 bases at J, with 13 bases between the two ends. The CDR3 length is 15 residues. CDR3 protein: CSARDAASAQETQYF. The part of the CDR3 DNA that was read is TGCAGTGCTAGAGATGCGGCTAGCGCACAAGAGACC.

This clone has ten or more counts. The sequence runs out 3 residues before the end of the CDR3; the remainder is reconstructed from the germline J gene. The chain joins TRBV9 to TRBJ2-3; D gene uncertain. Between the trimmed V and J ends, which lost 4 bases and 0 bases, there was a span of 18 bases. Germline V gives CDR1 SGDLS, CDR2 YYNGEE. The CDR3 spans 17 residues. The CDR3 region is CASSPHRGWKSTDTQYF. CDR3 bases read: TGTGCCAGCAGCCCACACAGAGGATGGAAAAGCACAGATACG.

This clone was counted at least ten times. The read finishes 3 residues shy of the CDR3 end, and the germline J gene is used to complete it. The chain is built from TRBV20-1 and TRBJ2-2, with 8 positions matching TRBD1. This CDR3 has 14 residues. Germline values: CDR1 DFQATT, CDR2 SNEGSKA (reference sequence). V shed 3 bases and J 7 bases; nucleotides not matched to a gene: 7. Partial CDR3 DNA: TGCAGTGCTAGCGAAGCAGGGGGCGTCGGGGAG. Its protein product is CSASEAGGVGE. The whole CDR3 region reads CSASEAGGVGELFF.

This clone was counted at least ten times. The read ends 3 residues shy of where the CDR3 ends; the end is completed using the germline J gene. J is TRBJ1-4 and V is TRBV7-2; D is uncertain. The germline gives CDR1 SGHTA, CDR2 FQGNSA. The CDR3 extends over 15 amino acids. Trimming removed 5 bases from V and 0 bases from J, with 10 bases in between. The chain's CDR3 is CASSRTQTTNEKLFF. The part of the CDR3 DNA that was read is TGTGCCAGCAGCCGAACACAGACAACTAATGAAAAA.